A selection of T cell receptor beta chains follows, all from one sample in a study of OX40 agonist ivuxolimab in advanced cancers. Only in-frame clones appear in the TCRdb table, and some are missing; sequencing was by immunoSEQ multiplex PCR. There are tens of thousands of clones in the sample; approximately 87% occur only once, and 1.5% to 2% lies in the top ten. Source: CD4+ or CD8+ T cells sorted from blood, taken in a trial of the OX40 agonist ivuxolimab. These receptors were collected from an adult with an advanced solid tumor such as melanoma, head and neck, liver or kidney cancer. Both conserved end residues are part of each CDR3. Fields, in order: clone size, J gene, V gene, D gene, CDR3 length, CDR3 protein, CDR3 DNA. A D gene is named only where the DNA matches it firmly. Clone sizes are given selectively: once, few, many, or a class where the clone is expanded.

once | TRBJ1-6 | TRBV7-6 | . | 13 | CASSLARRGPLHF | TGTGCCAGCAGCTTAGCCCGCCGCGGACCCCTCCACTTT
. | TRBJ2-1 | TRBV5-1 | . | 15 | CASTPRESSYNEQFF | TGCGCCAGCACTCCCAGGGAGAGCTCCTACAATGAGCAGTTCTTC
. | TRBJ2-1 | TRBV18 | . | 16 | CASSPSYTVGDNEQFF | TGTGCCAGCTCACCAAGTTACACGGTTGGGGACAATGAGCAGTTCTTC
few | TRBJ2-3 | TRBV11-3 | TRBD2 | 16 | CASSKGTSGPTDTQYF | TGTGCCAGCAGCAAGGGGACTAGCGGACCCACAGATACGCAGTATTTT
. | TRBJ2-5 | TRBV5-1 | TRBD1 | 14 | CASSSTGGGETQYF | TGCGCCAGCAGCTCGACAGGGGGTGGAGAGACCCAGTACTTC
. | TRBJ1-2 | TRBV18 | . | 15 | CASSPERRANYGYTF | TGTGCCAGCTCCCCGGAGCGGAGAGCTAACTATGGCTACACCTTC
medium-sized | TRBJ1-2 | TRBV19 | . | 15 | CASSSPTGGIDGYTF | TGTGCCAGTAGTTCCCCGACGGGGGGGATCGATGGCTACACCTTC
. | TRBJ2-3 | TRBV5-4 | TRBD2 | 18 | CASSKGTSGGFSTDTQYF | TGTGCCAGCAGCAAGGGGACTAGCGGGGGGTTTAGCACAGATACGCAGTATTTT
. | TRBJ1-1 | TRBV5-1 | TRBD1 | 13 | CASSQTGDTEAFF | TGCGCCAGCAGTCAAACAGGGGACACTGAAGCTTTCTTT
. | TRBJ1-5 | TRBV7-9 | . | 16 | CASSLIGGDSNQPQHF | TGTGCCAGCAGCCTCATCGGAGGGGACAGCAATCAGCCCCAGCATTTT
. | TRBJ2-1 | TRBV29-1 | . | 15 | CSVEASLQGWNEQFF | TGCAGCGTTGAAGCGTCCTTACAGGGTTGGAATGAGCAGTTCTTC
. | TRBJ2-2 | TRBV7-3 | . | 17 | CASSLLEDSQNTGELFF | TGTGCCAGCAGCTTACTTGAGGACAGCCAGAACACCGGGGAGCTGTTTTTT
. | TRBJ1-1 | TRBV6-6 | . | 16 | CASSYSGGTLNTEAFF | TGTGCCAGCAGTTACTCTGGGGGCACTCTAAACACTGAAGCTTTCTTT
. | TRBJ2-1 | TRBV5-1 | TRBD1 | 16 | CASSLNGDSTYNEQFF | TGCGCCAGCAGCTTGAATGGGGACAGTACCTACAATGAGCAGTTCTTC
. | TRBJ2-5 | TRBV23-1 | TRBD1 | 16 | CASSQVYSRGRETQYF | TGCGCCAGCAGTCAAGTCTACTCCAGGGGGCGGGAGACCCAGTACTTC
. | TRBJ1-4 | TRBV5-1 | . | 15 | CASSVEVATNEKLFF | TGCGCCAGCAGCGTGGAAGTCGCAACTAATGAAAAACTGTTTTTT